The 9 T cell receptor beta chains given below trace back to one sample, sequenced in a study of blood T cell repertoires in COVID-19. Profiling relied on immunoSEQ multiplex PCR, and the TCRdb table lists in-frame clones only, not all of them. The table shows roughly 120,000 clones, with around 84% occurring only once. The material sequenced was peripheral blood. Receptors originate from a man aged 35 to 55 with acute or convalescent COVID-19.

This clone was recorded only once. V gene TRBV13 combines with J gene TRBJ2-3; no clear D. The V gene lost 5 bases and the J gene lost 0 bases, with 12 bases spanning the gap. The CDR3 is made up of 15 amino acids. Germline CDR1 PRHDT, CDR2 FYEKMQ (reference sequence). DNA for the CDR3: TGTGCCAGCAGCGCTGTGGAGTCTAGCACAGATACGCAGTATTTT. This gives the protein CASSAVESSTDTQYF.

This clone was detected only a few times. The chain combines TRBV4-1 with TRBJ1-1, with D hard to call. Between the trimmed V and J ends, which lost 4 bases and 1 base, there was a span of 19 bases. This CDR3 is 17 amino acids long. Germline V gene lookup returns CDR1 MGHRA and CDR2 YSYEKL. CDR3 DNA: TGCGCCAGCAGCCCGCAAAGGATACTCGCAGGGAACACTGAAGCTTTCTTT. Protein: CASSPQRILAGNTEAFF.

V and J are TRBV10-1 and TRBJ2-3; TRBD2 might be the D (6 bases). Trimming shortened V by 6 bases and J by 1 base, and 11 bases separated the two germline ends. The CDR3 is 14 amino acids. The germline V gene encodes CDR1 WNHNN and CDR2 SYGVQD (reference sequence). The DNA of the CDR3 is TGCGCCAGCAGAACTAGCTCCCGCACAGATACGCAGTATTTT. Protein: CASRTSSRTDTQYF.

The chain recombines TRBV20-1 with TRBJ1-1, with 8 positions matching TRBD1. This CDR3 region has 11 residues. Germline V gene data show CDR1 as DFQATT and CDR2 as SNEGSKA (reference sequence). V was clipped by 7 bases and J by 4 bases; unmatched bases: 2. CDR3 loop: CSGQGITEAFF. The CDR3 bases are TGCAGTGGACAGGGGATCACTGAAGCTTTCTTT.

The gene calls are TRBV6-2 or TRBV6-3 and TRBJ2-3; 9 bases align to TRBD2. CDR1 and CDR2 from the germline V gene are MNHEY and SVGEGT. The CDR3 consists of 17 residues. V lost 2 bases to trimming and J lost 1 base; unmatched junction nucleotides: 7. CDR3 loop: CASSYSGLAIRTDTQYF. CDR3 in DNA: TGTGCCAGCAGTTACAGCGGACTAGCGATCCGCACAGATACGCAGTATTTT.

The V gene is TRBV7-2, the J gene TRBJ2-7; D is ambiguous. Germline lookup yields CDR1 SGHTA and CDR2 FQGNSA. V was cut by 5 bases and J by 6 bases, with 17 bases left in between. The CDR3 loop spans 14 amino acids. The DNA of the CDR3 is TGTGCCAGCAGCCAATGGGCTAACAATCCCGAGCAGTACTTC. Its translation is CASSQWANNPEQYF.

The rearrangement uses TRBV7-2 and TRBJ2-1, with TRBD1 matching over 8 bases. The CDR3 totals 13 residues. CDR1 is SGHTA and CDR2 is FQGNSA in the germline V gene. Trimming cost V 5 bases and J 16 bases; bases outside gene matches: 13. CDR3 amino acids: CASSPPMRDRFFF. The CDR3 DNA is TGTGCCAGCAGCCCTCCCATGCGGGACAGGTTTTTCTTC.

The chain recombines TRBV6-5 with TRBJ1-5, with a tentative D call TRBD1 (5 bases). Germline V gene sequence: CDR1 MNHEY, CDR2 SVGAGI. The CDR3 has 12 amino acids. V gave up 10 bases and J gave up 3 bases, with 10 bases separating them. This CDR3 is CATRGYNQPQHF. CDR3 nucleotide sequence: TGTGCCACCCGGGGGTACAATCAGCCCCAGCATTTT.

The V and J genes are TRBV10-2 and TRBJ1-2; 8 positions agree with TRBD1. V shed 4 bases, J shed 4 bases, and the junction held 11 bases outside the gene matches. The CDR3 runs 16 residues. Per germline, CDR1 WSHSY and CDR2 SAAADI. CDR3 amino acids: CASSGPGQGYVYGYTF. The CDR3 nucleotides read TGCGCCAGCAGTGGCCCTGGACAGGGTTATGTCTATGGCTACACCTTC.